The next 8 T cell receptor beta chains were all read from a single sample in a study of OX40 agonist ivuxolimab in advanced cancers. Method: immunoSEQ multiplex PCR; TCRdb's copy keeps in-frame clones and lacks some. Found here are over 9,000 clones, roughly 77% of them singletons; the top ten hold roughly an eighth. Sequences were derived from CD4+ or CD8+ T cells sorted from blood, sampled in a trial of the OX40 agonist ivuxolimab. All receptors derive from an adult with an advanced solid tumor such as melanoma, head and neck, liver or kidney cancer.

The chain joins TRBV5-6 to TRBJ1-1; D is possibly TRBD1 (5 bases). The V gene's germline CDR1 is SGHDT and CDR2 YYEEEE. Trimming cost V 6 bases and J 5 bases, with 17 bases left between them. This CDR3 contains 14 residues. CDR3 sequence: CASIGSERGTEAFF. CDR3 coding DNA: TGTGCCAGCATAGGAAGTGAAAGGGGTACTGAAGCTTTCTTT.

Note on this clone: One end of the junction fails to match germline, which may point to a read error. This sequence joins TRBV6-1 and TRBJ2-7, with 11 bases that match TRBD1. CDR3 size: 16 residues. Germline V CDR1 and CDR2: MNHNS, SASEGT. The CDR3 spells CATSDPQDRGQNEQYF. The CDR3 DNA reads as TGTGCCACCAGTGACCCCCAGGACAGGGGGCAGAACGAGCAGTACTTC.

This rearrangement joins TRBV30 to TRBJ1-2; TRBD1 might be the D (5 bases). The germline gives CDR1 GTSNPN, CDR2 SVGIG (reference sequence). The CDR3 extends over 15 amino acids. Trimming shortened V by 0 bases and J by 8 bases, and 19 bases separated the two germline ends. The CDR3 DNA reads as TGTGCCTGGAGTGTAAACCCGTCTGGGGCGCGGGGCTACACCTTC. It codes for CAWSVNPSGARGYTF.

CDR3 loop: CASSGPPHTEAFF. The CDR3 coding sequence is TGTGCCAGCAGCGGACCTCCCCACACTGAAGCTTTCTTT. The V gene is TRBV2, the J gene TRBJ1-1; no clear D. The CDR3 is 13 amino acids. Germline-derived CDR1 and CDR2 are SNHLY and FYNNEI. The V gene lost 6 bases and the J gene lost 3 bases, with 11 bases spanning the gap.

As regards this clone: The same CDR3 is also encoded by other DNA sequences in this sample. The V gene is TRBV4-1, the J gene TRBJ2-2, with D possibly being TRBD2 (6 bases). CDR3 length equals 14 residues. Germline V CDR1 and CDR2: MGHRA, YSYEKL. V lost 7 bases and J lost 8, with 17 bases in between. The CDR3 DNA reads as TGCGCCAGCAATCTGGAGGGAACGACTGGGGAGCTGTTTTTT. It encodes CASNLEGTTGELFF.

Here the CDR3 DNA reads TGTGCCAGCAGCGCCGGGCTCCTCTCCTACAATGAGCAGTTCTTC. Protein product: CASSAGLLSYNEQFF. The chain is built from TRBV9 and TRBJ2-1; D ambiguous. V was pared by 3 bases and J by 0 bases, with 10 bases between. Germline loops: CDR1 SGDLS, CDR2 YYNGEE. The CDR3 covers 15 residues.

J is TRBJ2-7 and V is TRBV5-4; 11 bases fit TRBD2. V lost 6 bases to trimming and J lost 6 bases; unmatched junction nucleotides: 11. In germline, CDR1 is SGHNT, CDR2 YYREEE (reference sequence). This CDR3 region has 15 residues. The CDR3 DNA reads as TGTGCCAGCAACAATCGAACTAGCGGGGGACTCGAGCAGTACTTC. Encoded protein: CASNNRTSGGLEQYF.

Here the CDR3 reads CASSLEWDGRSTGELFF. The CDR3 nucleotides are TGTGCCAGCAGCTTAGAGTGGGACGGCAGGTCGACCGGGGAGCTGTTTTTT. The rearrangement uses TRBV11-3 and TRBJ2-2; D tentatively reads TRBD1 or TRBD2 (5 bases each). V lost 0 bases and J lost 5, with 16 bases in between. This CDR3 region has 17 residues. From germline, CDR1 is SGHNT and CDR2 YENEEA. Full variable domain (missing parts from reference TRBV11-3 and TRBJ2-2): EAGVVQSPRYKIIEKKQPVAFWCNPISGHNTLYWYLQNLGQGPELLIRYENEEAVDDSQLPKDRFSAERLKGVDSTLKIQPAELGDSAVYLCASSLEWDGRSTGELFFGEGSRLTVL.